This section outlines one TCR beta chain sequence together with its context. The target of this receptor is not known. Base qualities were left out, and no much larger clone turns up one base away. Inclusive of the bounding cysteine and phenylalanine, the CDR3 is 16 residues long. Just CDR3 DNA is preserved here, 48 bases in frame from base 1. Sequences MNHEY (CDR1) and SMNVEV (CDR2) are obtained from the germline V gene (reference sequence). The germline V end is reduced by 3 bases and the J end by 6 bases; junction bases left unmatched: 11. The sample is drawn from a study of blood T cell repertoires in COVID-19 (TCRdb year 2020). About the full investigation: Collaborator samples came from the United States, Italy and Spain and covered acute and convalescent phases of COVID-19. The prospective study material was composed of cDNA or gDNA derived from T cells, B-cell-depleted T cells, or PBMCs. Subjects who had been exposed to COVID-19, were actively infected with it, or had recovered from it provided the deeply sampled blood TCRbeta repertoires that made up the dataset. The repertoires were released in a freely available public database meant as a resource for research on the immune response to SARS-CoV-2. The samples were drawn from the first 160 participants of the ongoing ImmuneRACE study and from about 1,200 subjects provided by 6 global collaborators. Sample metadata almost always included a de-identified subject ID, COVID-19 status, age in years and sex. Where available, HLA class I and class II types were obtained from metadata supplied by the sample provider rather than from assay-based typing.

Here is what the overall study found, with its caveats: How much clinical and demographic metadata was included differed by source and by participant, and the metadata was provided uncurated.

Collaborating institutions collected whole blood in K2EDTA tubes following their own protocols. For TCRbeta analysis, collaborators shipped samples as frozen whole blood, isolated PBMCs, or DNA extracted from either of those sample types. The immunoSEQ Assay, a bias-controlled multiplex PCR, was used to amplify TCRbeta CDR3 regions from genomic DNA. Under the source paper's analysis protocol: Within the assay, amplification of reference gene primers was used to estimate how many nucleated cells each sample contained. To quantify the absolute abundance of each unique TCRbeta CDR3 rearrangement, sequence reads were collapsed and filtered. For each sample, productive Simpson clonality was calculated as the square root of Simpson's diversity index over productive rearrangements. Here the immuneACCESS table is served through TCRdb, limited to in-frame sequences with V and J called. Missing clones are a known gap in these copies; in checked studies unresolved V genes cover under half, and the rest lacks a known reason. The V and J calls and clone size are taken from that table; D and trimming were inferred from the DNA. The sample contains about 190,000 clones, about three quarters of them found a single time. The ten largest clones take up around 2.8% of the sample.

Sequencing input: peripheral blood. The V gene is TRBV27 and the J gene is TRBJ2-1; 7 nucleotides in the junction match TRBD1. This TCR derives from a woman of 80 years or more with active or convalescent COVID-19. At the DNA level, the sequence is TGTGCCAGCAGTTTCTCCGGGACAGCCGTCTCCAATGAGCAGTTCTTC. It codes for CASSFSGTAVSNEQFF.